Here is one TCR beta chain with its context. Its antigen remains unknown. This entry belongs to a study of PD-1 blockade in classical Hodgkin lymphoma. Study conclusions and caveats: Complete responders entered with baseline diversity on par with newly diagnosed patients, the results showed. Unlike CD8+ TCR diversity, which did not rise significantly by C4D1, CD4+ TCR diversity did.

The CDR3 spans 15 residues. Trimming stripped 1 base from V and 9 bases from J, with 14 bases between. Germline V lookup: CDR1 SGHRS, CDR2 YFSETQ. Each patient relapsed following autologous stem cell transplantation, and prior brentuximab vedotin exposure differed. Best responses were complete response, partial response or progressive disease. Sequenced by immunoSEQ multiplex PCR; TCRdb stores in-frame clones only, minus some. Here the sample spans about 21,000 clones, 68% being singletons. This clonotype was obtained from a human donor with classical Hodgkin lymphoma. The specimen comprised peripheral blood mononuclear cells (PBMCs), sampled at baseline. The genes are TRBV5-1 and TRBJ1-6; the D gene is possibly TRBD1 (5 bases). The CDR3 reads CASSLTGTGSSPLHF. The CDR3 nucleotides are TGCGCCAGCAGCTTGACCGGGACGGGGAGTTCACCCCTCCACTTT. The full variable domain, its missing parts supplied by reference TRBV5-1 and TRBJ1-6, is KAGVTQTPRYLIKTRGQQVTLSCSPISGHRSVSWYQQTPGQGLQFLFEYFSETQRNKGNFPGRFSGRQFSNSRSEMNVSTLELGDSALYLCASSLTGTGSSPLHFGNGTRLTVT.